Listed here is a single TCR beta chain. Antigen: not known. The CDR3 sequence is 14 residues long. The germline V gene has CDR1 SGHRS and CDR2 YFSETQ. V gave up 5 bases and J gave up 5 bases, with 13 bases separating them. This sample was included in a study of T cell clonotyping in hematopoietic cell transplantation. Broader study findings: Graft donor and pretransplant recipient Inverse Simpson Index values predicted broader posttransplant TCR diversity. At the given depth, recipient repertoires were over 97% de novo clonotypes. Pathologically expanded recipient clonotypes increased progressively from day 30 to day 180 as diversity fell.

Recipient blood drawn about 28 days pretransplant and days 30, 100, 180 after. Profiling relied on immunoSEQ multiplex PCR, and the TCRdb table lists in-frame clones only, not all of them. Among approximately 7,000 clones listed, about 83% were seen once. The receptor's source is a male patient in his fifties or sixties who had an allogeneic stem cell transplant from a related donor, so the T cells may come from the graft donor. Some clones in this sample may be carry-over from other donors' samples. The sequenced sample was PBMCs, obtained 100 days after allogeneic stem cell transplant. The gene calls are TRBV5-1 and TRBJ2-2; TRBD1 might be the D (6 bases). The CDR3 DNA is TGCGCCAGCAGGCCCGACAGGTTGACCGGGGAGCTGTTTTTT. The encoded protein is CASRPDRLTGELFF. The whole variable domain, remainder taken from reference TRBV5-1 and TRBJ2-2, is KAGVTQTPRYLIKTRGQQVTLSCSPISGHRSVSWYQQTPGQGLQFLFEYFSETQRNKGNFPGRFSGRQFSNSRSEMNVSTLELGDSALYLCASRPDRLTGELFFGEGSRLTVL.